The T cell receptor (beta chain) under discussion was sequenced for a study of beta chain features in type 1 diabetes (dated by TCRdb to 2017 to 2018). With regard to the full study: Mean age, gender distribution, total cell number and subset yield did not differ between patients and healthy donors. In the study, TCRB repertoires of sorted circulating CD4+ T cell subsets from recently diagnosed type 1 diabetes patients were compared with those of matched healthy donors. Regulatory and stem cell-like memory subsets were obtained from only 8 patients and roughly 8 healthy donors, while naive and central memory subsets were obtained from all 30 or so donors. Across all samples, 107,917,701 sorted cells were examined, and cell number per subset correlated strongly with RNA yield.

For this clone: Its recognized antigen is unknown. No base quality values were provided; no much bigger clone lies one nucleotide off.

The entire isolated RNA was reverse transcribed using the High Capacity cDNA Reverse Transcription Kit, and thus expressed TCRB transcripts were sequenced. Deep immunoSEQ sequencing was performed on naive, central memory and regulatory T cell samples, with an average of about 3.57 million total reads per sample. Sorted cells were lysed in RLT buffer, and RNA was extracted using DNase-treated RNeasy Micro or Mini kits according to cell number. To prevent cross-contamination, every cell subset was processed on its own, while patient and healthy donor samples were processed together. The immunoSEQ multiplex PCR was used to amplify TCRB sequences from cDNA, generating 87-bp fragments that spanned the CDR3 region. The amplicons were sequenced using the Illumina HiSeq platform. Under the source paper's analysis protocol: Synthetic template baselines were used to correct PCR bias computationally, reads within Hamming distance 2 were collapsed, and singletons that could not be merged were discarded. Reads were aligned against IMGT to assign V, D and J genes, CDR3 length and insertions or deletions at six rearrangement sites. Within each subset, clonotype counts were normalized to the number of sorted cells before true diversity and Gini coefficients were calculated with the tcR R package. The overlap coefficient, calculated on TCRB nucleotide sequences, was used to measure repertoire sharing. This is the immuneACCESS table as TCRdb keeps it, with only in-frame sequences that have V and J called. A part of the clones is gone; compared with another copy, unresolved V genes explain less than half, and the rest is unexplained. Clonal size and the V and J genes are those of that table, whereas D and trimming came from the DNA. The sample contains under 200,000 clones, 7.5% to 10% of them found a single time. The ten largest clones represent 0.5% to 0.65% of the sample.

Overall study results and their limits: A moderate but significant shortening of TCRB CDR3 length was observed in type 1 diabetes patients in all four CD4+ subsets. Patients with type 1 diabetes made fewer insertions and deleted more nucleotides at VDJ recombination sites, implying thymic rearrangement abnormalities. Because small numbers of individuals were included in the HLA sub-analyses, any influence of HLA type on TCRB rearrangement was left unresolved. Shorter templates might have been favored by PCR, but patient and control samples were amplified and corrected together, so both groups would have been affected equally by any skew. Naive, central memory and regulatory TCRB repertoires appeared to be more alike among patients than among healthy donors. Because cDNA rather than genomic DNA was sequenced, highly expressing activated cells could have been over-represented, although no difference in activation and CD3 levels was found between groups.

A single peripheral blood draw of about 116 mL on average was collected from each donor into heparinised tubes. A BD FACSAria II was used to sort naive, central memory, regulatory and stem cell-like memory CD4+ T cells with a panel that included CD45RO, CCR7, CD25, CD127, CD95 and CD27. All sorted populations exceeded 95% purity. PBMCs were isolated immediately by Lymphoprep density gradient centrifugation and stained directly without culture. Samples were stained and sorted in pairs, with one healthy donor and one patient per experiment, so that batch effects were minimized. The sample was central memory CD4+ T cells from blood. The TCR originated in a man between 18 and 29 years old in good health.

The CDR3 in this case is CASSPLQGGDEKLFF. DNA sequence: TGTGCCAGCTCACCTTTACAAGGGGGCGATGAAAAACTGTTTTTT. The chain couples TRBV18 to TRBJ1-4; TRBD1 fits 7 bases in the junction. The germline V end is reduced by 3 bases and the J end by 6 bases; junction bases left unmatched: 7. The cysteine opens and the phenylalanine closes a CDR3 of 15 amino acids. The retained sequence is limited to the CDR3, 45 bases, with the frame set at the first base. CDR1 and CDR2, per the germline V gene, are KGHSH and LQKENI.